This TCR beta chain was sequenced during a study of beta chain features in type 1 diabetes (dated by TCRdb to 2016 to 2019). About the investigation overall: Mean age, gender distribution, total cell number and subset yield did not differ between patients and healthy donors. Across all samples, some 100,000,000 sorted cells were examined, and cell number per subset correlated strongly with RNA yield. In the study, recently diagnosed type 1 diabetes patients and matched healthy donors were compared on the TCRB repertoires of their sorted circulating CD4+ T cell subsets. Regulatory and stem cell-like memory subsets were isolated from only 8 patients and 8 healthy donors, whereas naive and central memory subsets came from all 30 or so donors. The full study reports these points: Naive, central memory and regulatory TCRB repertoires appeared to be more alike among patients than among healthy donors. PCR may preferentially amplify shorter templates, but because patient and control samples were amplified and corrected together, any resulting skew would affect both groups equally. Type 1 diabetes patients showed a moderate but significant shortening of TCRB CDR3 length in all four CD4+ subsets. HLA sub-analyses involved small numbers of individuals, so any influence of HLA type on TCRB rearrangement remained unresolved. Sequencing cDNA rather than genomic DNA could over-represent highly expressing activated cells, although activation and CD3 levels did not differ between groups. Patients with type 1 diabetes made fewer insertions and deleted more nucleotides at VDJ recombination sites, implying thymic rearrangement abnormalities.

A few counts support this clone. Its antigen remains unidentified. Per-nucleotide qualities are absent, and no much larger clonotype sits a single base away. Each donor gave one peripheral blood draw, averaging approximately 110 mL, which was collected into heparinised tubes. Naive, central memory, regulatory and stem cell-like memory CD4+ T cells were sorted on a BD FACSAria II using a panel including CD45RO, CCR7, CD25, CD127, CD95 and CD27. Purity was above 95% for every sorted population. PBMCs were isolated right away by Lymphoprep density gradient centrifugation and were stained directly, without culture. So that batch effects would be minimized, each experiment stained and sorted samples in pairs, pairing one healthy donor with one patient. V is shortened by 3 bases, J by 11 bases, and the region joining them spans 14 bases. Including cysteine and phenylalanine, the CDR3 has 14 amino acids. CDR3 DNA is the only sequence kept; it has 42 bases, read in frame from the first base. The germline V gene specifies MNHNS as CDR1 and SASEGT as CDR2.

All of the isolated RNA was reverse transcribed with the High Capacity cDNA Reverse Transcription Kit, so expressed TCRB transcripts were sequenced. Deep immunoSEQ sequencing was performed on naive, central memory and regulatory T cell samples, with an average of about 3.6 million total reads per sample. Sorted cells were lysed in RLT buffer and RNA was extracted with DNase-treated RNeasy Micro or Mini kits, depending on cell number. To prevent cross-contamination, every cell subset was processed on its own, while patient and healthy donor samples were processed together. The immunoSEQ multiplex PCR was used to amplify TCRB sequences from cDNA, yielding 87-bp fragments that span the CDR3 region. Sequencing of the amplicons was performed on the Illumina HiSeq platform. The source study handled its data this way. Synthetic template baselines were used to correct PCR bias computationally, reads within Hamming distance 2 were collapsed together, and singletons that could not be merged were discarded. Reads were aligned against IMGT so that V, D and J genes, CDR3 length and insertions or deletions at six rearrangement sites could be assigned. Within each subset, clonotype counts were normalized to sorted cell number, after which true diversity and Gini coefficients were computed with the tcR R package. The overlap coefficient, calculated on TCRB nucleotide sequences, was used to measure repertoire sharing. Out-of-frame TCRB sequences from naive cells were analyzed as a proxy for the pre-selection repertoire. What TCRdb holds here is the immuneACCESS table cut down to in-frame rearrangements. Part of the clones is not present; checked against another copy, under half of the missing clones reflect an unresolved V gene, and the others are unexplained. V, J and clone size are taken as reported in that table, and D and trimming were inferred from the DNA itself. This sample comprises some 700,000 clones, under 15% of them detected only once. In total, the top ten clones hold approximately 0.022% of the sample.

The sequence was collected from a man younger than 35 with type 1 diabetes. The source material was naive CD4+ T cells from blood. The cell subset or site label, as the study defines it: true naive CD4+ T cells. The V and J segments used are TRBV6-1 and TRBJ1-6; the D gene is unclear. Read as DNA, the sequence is TGTGCCAGCAGTGACTGGGCCCGGGGAGCACCCCTCCACTTT. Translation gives CASSDWARGAPLHF.